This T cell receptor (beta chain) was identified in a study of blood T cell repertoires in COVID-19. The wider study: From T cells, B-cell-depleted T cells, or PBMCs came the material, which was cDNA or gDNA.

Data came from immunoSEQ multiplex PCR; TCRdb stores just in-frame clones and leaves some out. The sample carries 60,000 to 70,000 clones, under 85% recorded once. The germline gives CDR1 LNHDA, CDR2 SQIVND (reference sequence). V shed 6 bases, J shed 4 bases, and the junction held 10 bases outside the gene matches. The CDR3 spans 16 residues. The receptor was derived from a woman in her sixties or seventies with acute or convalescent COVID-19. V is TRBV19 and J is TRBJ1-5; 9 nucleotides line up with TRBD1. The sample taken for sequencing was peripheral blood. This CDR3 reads CASRIPRGQGNQPQHF. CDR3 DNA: TGTGCCAGTAGGATCCCCCGCGGACAGGGGAATCAGCCCCAGCATTTT.